One T cell receptor (beta chain) is described in this entry. Its target is unknown. Trimming took off 6 bases at V and 1 base at J, with 11 bases between the two ends. Germline V CDR1 and CDR2: MNHEY, SVGAGI. The CDR3 covers 14 residues. The PCR used 60 Vbeta and 13 Jbeta primers. This table comes from immunoSEQ multiplex PCR, and its TCRdb copy is limited to in-frame clones, with some not included. Of over 150,000 clones in the sample, under 80% were seen once. This record belongs to a study of cytomegalovirus exposure and HLA in healthy donors. Study findings and constraints: Previous analysis showed most TCR beta V segments were productive about 90% or about 30% of the time. It was assumed in the presence/absence analyses that sequencing depth was roughly uniform across donors. Indistinguishability led to the exclusion of some V segments, TRBV6-2 and TRBV6-3 included. The authors enumerated some 170 TCR beta chains as linked to cytomegalovirus.

The sequenced sample consisted of PBMCs. The clonotype comes from a woman between 50 and 59 years old in good health and CMV-seropositive. This sequence joins TRBV6-5 and TRBJ2-3; perhaps TRBD1 as D (6 bases). The CDR3: CASRRTGRTDTQYF. In DNA, the CDR3 is TGTGCCAGCAGACGTACAGGGCGCACAGATACGCAGTATTTT.